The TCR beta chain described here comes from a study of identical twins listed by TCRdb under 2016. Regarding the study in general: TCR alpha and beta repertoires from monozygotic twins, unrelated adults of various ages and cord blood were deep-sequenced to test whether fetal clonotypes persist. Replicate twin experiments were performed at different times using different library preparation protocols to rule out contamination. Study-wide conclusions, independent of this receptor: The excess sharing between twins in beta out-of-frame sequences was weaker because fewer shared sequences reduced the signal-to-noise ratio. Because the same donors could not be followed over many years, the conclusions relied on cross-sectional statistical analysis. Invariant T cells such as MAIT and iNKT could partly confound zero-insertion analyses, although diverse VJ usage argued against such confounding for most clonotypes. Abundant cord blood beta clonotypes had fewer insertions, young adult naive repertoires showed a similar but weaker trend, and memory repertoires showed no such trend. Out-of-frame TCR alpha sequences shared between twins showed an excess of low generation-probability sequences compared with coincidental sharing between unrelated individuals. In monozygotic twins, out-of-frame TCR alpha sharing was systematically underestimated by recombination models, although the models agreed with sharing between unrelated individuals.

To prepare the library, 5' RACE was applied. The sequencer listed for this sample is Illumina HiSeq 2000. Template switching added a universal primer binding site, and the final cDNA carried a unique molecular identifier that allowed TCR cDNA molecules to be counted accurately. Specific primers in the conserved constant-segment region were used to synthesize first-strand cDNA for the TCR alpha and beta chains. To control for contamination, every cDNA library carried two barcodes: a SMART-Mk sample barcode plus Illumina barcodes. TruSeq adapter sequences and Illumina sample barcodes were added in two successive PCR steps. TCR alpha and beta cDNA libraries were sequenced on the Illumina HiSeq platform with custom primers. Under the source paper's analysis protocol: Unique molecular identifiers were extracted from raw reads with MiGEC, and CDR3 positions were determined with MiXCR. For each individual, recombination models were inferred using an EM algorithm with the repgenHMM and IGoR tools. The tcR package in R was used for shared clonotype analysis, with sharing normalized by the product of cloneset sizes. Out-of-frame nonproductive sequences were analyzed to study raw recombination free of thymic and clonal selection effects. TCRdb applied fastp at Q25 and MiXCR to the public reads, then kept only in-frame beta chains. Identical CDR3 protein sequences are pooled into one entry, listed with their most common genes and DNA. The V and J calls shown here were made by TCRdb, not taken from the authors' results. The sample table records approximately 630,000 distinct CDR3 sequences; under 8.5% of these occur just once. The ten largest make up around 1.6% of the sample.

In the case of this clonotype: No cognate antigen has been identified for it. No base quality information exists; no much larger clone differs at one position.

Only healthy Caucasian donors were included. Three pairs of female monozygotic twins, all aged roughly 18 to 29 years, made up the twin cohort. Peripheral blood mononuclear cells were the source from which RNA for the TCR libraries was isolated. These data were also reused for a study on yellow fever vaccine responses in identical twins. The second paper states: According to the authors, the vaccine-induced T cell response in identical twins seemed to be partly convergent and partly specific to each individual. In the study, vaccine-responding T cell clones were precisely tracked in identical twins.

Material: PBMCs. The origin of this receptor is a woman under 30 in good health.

The DNA reads as follows: TGCGCCAGCAGCTTGGGAGGTCCCCGGGAGACCCAGTACTTC. This is translated as CASSLGGPRETQYF. Recombination joined TRBV5-1 with TRBJ2-5, with the D gene not clear enough to name. The CDR1 and CDR2 encoded by the germline V gene are SGHRS and YFSETQ. Counted from cysteine to phenylalanine, this CDR3 has 14 amino acids. The entry retains the CDR3 DNA only, 42 bases that are in frame from base 1. V is pared back by 0 bases and J by 5 bases, with 11 bases lying between the germline termini.